This T cell receptor beta chain was sequenced in a study of cytotoxic CD8 clonotypes in ibrutinib-treated CLL. Study at large: Samples yielded averages of some 250,000 productive templates and 94,082 productive rearrangements.

The V gene's germline CDR1 is WSHSY and CDR2 SAAADI. CDR3 size: 12 residues. V shed 4 bases and J shed 4 bases, with 7 bases lying between them. The protocol was immunoSEQ multiplex PCR, while the TCRdb copy is restricted to in-frame clones and leaves out a portion. Of approximately 340,000 clones listed, about 61% are singletons. For TCR beta libraries, roughly 2 micrograms of genomic DNA were obtained from cryopreserved PBMCs. The sample in question was PBMCs, obtained after 36 months of ibrutinib treatment. This clonotype originated in a human donor with chronic lymphocytic leukemia. The rearrangement joins TRBV10-2 to TRBJ1-2; D remains ambiguous. For the CDR3, the DNA is TGCGCCAGCAGTGGTCCGGGCTATGGCTACACCTTC. Protein: CASSGPGYGYTF.